This entry lists 21 T cell receptor beta chains sequenced from one sample in a study of cytomegalovirus exposure and HLA in healthy donors. PCR amplification relied on 60 Vbeta primers (plus 13 Jbeta primers). Assay: immunoSEQ multiplex PCR; the TCRdb copy retains only in-frame clones and omits some. The sample carries 250,000 to 350,000 clones, 70% to 90% recorded once. Sequencing used PBMCs. The receptors shown here come from a man aged 35 to 55 in good health and CMV-seropositive.

This clone was observed a handful of times. In the same sample, other DNA sequences code for this CDR3. The chain employs TRBV2 and TRBJ1-5; no reliable D call. This CDR3 comprises 14 residues. V was cut by 6 bases and J by 2 bases, with 11 bases left in between. CDR1 is SNHLY, CDR2 FYNNEI, per germline. CDR3 residues: CASSVERGNQPQHF. In DNA form, the CDR3 reads TGTGCCAGCAGCGTGGAACGGGGCAATCAGCCCCAGCATTTT.

The chain uses TRBV14 and TRBJ2-2; 9 nucleotides match TRBD1. V shed 3 bases and J 6 bases; nucleotides not matched to a gene: 8. Per the germline V gene, CDR1 is SGHDN and CDR2 is FVKESK. The CDR3 covers 16 residues. The CDR3 bases are TGTGCCAGCAGCCACCCGGGACAGGGTTCTGCCGGGGAGCTGTTTTTT. This sequence encodes CASSHPGQGSAGELFF.

This rearrangement joins TRBV6-5 to TRBJ2-7; 7 bases map to TRBD1. The trim removed 2 bases at V and 4 bases at J, leaving 8 bases unmatched. CDR1 MNHEY and CDR2 SVGAGI come from the germline V gene. The CDR3 contains 15 residues. CDR3 in amino acids: CASSYLGQEPYEQYF. The CDR3 DNA reads TGTGCCAGCAGTTACCTAGGACAGGAGCCATACGAGCAGTACTTC.

This sequence joins TRBV4-1 and TRBJ2-1, with a tentative D call TRBD2 (6 bases). Germline V gives CDR1 MGHRA, CDR2 YSYEKL. The CDR3 runs to 11 residues. Trimming took off 3 bases at V and 12 bases at J, with 9 bases between the two ends. CDR3: CASSHPGLQFF. The CDR3 DNA reads TGCGCCAGCAGCCACCCGGGACTGCAGTTCTTC.

The chain is built from TRBV29-1 and TRBJ2-1; TRBD2 matches 8 bases. This CDR3 contains 14 residues. Germline V gene sequence: CDR1 SQVTM, CDR2 ANQGSEA. Germline trimming cut 4 bases from V and 2 bases from J; bases unmatched to any gene: 4. CDR3 DNA sequence: TGCAGCGTTGTGAGGACTAGCCCCTACAATGAGCAGTTCTTC. Translated, it gives CSVVRTSPYNEQFF.

The chain employs TRBV30 and TRBJ1-1; 9 bases agree with TRBD1. The CDR3 runs to 16 residues. Germline loops: CDR1 GTSNPN, CDR2 SVGIG (reference sequence). The ends lost 2 bases at V and 2 bases at J; junction bases unmatched: 9. CDR3 in DNA: TGTGCCTGGAGTCTGGGGACAGGGAGGGTAAACACTGAAGCTTTCTTT. Translating gives CAWSLGTGRVNTEAFF.

In its sample, this clone was seen a few times. V usage is TRBV28 and J usage is TRBJ2-5; maybe TRBD2 (5 bases). This CDR3 contains 12 residues. The germline V and J ends were trimmed by 3 bases and 7 bases, with 9 bases remaining between them. CDR1 and CDR2 from the germline V gene are MDHEN and SYDVKM. CDR3 sequence (DNA): TGTGCCAGCAGTTTGTACCGGGGGACCCAGTACTTC. It encodes CASSLYRGTQYF.

CDR3 residues: CASSTTATSYEQYF. For the CDR3, the DNA is TGTGCCAGTAGCACGACAGCTACCTCCTACGAGCAGTACTTC. This chain joins TRBV19 and TRBJ2-7, with D possibly being TRBD1 (5 bases). The CDR3 is made up of 14 amino acids. Trimming stripped 6 bases from V and 0 bases from J, with 12 bases between. Germline V gene lookup returns CDR1 LNHDA and CDR2 SQIVND (reference sequence).

The CDR3 loop is CASSLVYNTGELFF. Here the CDR3 DNA reads TGTGCCAGCAGCTTAGTTTATAACACCGGGGAGCTGTTTTTT. The chain couples TRBV7-2 to TRBJ2-2; no firm D call. Trimming stripped 1 base from V and 2 bases from J, with 5 bases between. CDR1 is SGHTA and CDR2 is FQGNSA in the germline V gene. This CDR3 has 14 residues.

For this clone: At one end, the junction sequence differs from germline, possibly due to a read error. The chain employs TRBV7-8 and TRBJ1-2, with 10 bases lining up with TRBD1. CDR1 and CDR2 from the germline V gene are SGHVS and FQNEAQ. The CDR3 consists of 16 residues. CDR3 residues: CASRLTPGQGRYGYTF. The CDR3 region has the DNA TGTGCCAGCCGCTTAACTCCGGGACAGGGGCGATATGGCTACACCTTC.

The chain uses TRBV4-2 and TRBJ1-6; D might be TRBD1 (5 bases). CDR1 LGHNA and CDR2 YNFKEQ come from the germline V gene. This CDR3 has 17 amino acids. V was clipped by 0 bases and J by 3 bases, with 12 bases between them. CDR3 in DNA: TGTGCCAGCAGCCAAGATCCGGGGGTGGGCTATAATTCACCCCTCCACTTT. Its translation is CASSQDPGVGYNSPLHF.

The chain carries TRBV7-9 and TRBJ2-7, with a weak D call TRBD2 (5 bases). Germline V gene lookup returns CDR1 SEHNR and CDR2 FQNEAQ (reference sequence). This CDR3 is 13 amino acids long. V lost 3 bases and J lost 7, with 13 bases in between. The CDR3 sequence: CASSFPSGEEQYF. CDR3 coding DNA: TGTGCCAGCAGCTTCCCGTCCGGGGAGGAGCAGTACTTC.

This chain joins TRBV10-1 and TRBJ2-3; 11 bases fit TRBD2. V lost 6 bases to trimming and J lost 3 bases; unmatched junction nucleotides: 17. This CDR3 is built from 19 residues. Germline V gene sequence: CDR1 WNHNN, CDR2 SYGVQD (reference sequence). CDR3 sequence reads: CASSDPGLAVLGGTDTQYF. In DNA form, the CDR3 reads TGCGCCAGCAGCGATCCGGGACTAGCGGTCCTCGGTGGGACAGATACGCAGTATTTT.

This clone is a singleton in its sample. V usage is TRBV2 and J usage is TRBJ2-5; 7 bases map to TRBD1. The length of the CDR3 is 13 residues. V shed 4 bases, J shed 5 bases, and the junction held 4 bases outside the gene matches. CDR1 and CDR2 from the germline V gene are SNHLY and FYNNEI. This CDR3 reads CASSADRVETQYF. The CDR3 DNA reads as TGTGCCAGCAGTGCCGACAGGGTGGAGACCCAGTACTTC. The whole variable domain, filled in from reference TRBV2 and TRBJ2-5, reads EPEVTQTPSHQVTQMGQEVILRCVPISNHLYFYWYRQILGQKVEFLVSFYNNEISEKSEIFDDQFSVERPDGSNFTLKIRSTKLEDSAMYFCASSADRVETQYFGPGTRLLVL.

The V gene is TRBV2, the J gene TRBJ2-1; possibly TRBD2 for D (5 bases). Germline V gene data show CDR1 as SNHLY and CDR2 as FYNNEI. This CDR3 has 14 amino acids. Trimming took off 3 bases at V and 7 bases at J, with 13 bases between the two ends. The CDR3 DNA follows: TGTGCCAGCAGTGATATGCTATCGGGGAATGAGCAGTTCTTC. It encodes CASSDMLSGNEQFF.

The chain links TRBV19 to TRBJ2-1; the D gene is possibly TRBD2 (5 bases). The germline gives CDR1 LNHDA, CDR2 SQIVND (reference sequence). This CDR3 has 16 residues. V lost 1 base, J lost 0 bases, and 10 bases lay in between. The CDR3 region has the DNA TGTGCCAGTAGTATAGGGGCGGGTATCTCCTACAATGAGCAGTTCTTC. Its protein product is CASSIGAGISYNEQFF.

This clone was seen more than once but under ten times. The V call is TRBV6-1, the J call TRBJ1-5; 9 nucleotides align to TRBD1. In germline, CDR1 is MNHNS, CDR2 SASEGT. The CDR3 sequence is 14 residues long. V shed 9 bases, J shed 11 bases, and the junction held 14 bases outside the gene matches. CDR3 coding DNA: TGTGCCAGTGAAGTATTCGGACAGGGGAGGGCCCAGCATTTT. This sequence encodes CASEVFGQGRAQHF.

V gene TRBV7-9 combines with J gene TRBJ1-4; a possible D gene is TRBD1 (5 bases). The CDR3 loop spans 15 amino acids. V was pared by 1 base and J by 3 bases, with 9 bases between. CDR1 is SEHNR and CDR2 is FQNEAQ in the germline V gene (reference sequence). CDR3 DNA: TGTGCCAGCAGCTTAGAGCGGGGGTCTAATGAAAAACTGTTTTTT. Translated, it gives CASSLERGSNEKLFF. Supplemented by reference TRBV7-9 and TRBJ1-4, the full variable domain reads DTGVSQNPRHKITKRGQNVTFRCDPISEHNRLYWYRQTLGQGPEFLTYFQNEAQLEKSRLLSDRFSAERPKGSFSTLEIQRTEQGDSAMYLCASSLERGSNEKLFFGSGTQLSVL.

J is TRBJ2-5 and V is TRBV18, with D possibly being TRBD1 (6 bases). V was cut by 3 bases and J by 5 bases, with 16 bases left in between. The CDR3 totals 15 residues. The germline V gene has CDR1 KGHSH and CDR2 LQKENI. The CDR3: CASSPLTGQRETQYF. The CDR3 DNA follows: TGTGCCAGCTCACCGCTGACAGGACAGAGGGAGACCCAGTACTTC.

J is TRBJ2-5 and V is TRBV11-2; no clear D. The CDR3 has 13 amino acids. The V and J ends lost 1 base and 5 bases respectively, with 8 bases between them. Germline V lookup: CDR1 SGHAT, CDR2 FQNNGV. In nucleotides, the CDR3 is TGTGCCAGCAGCTTAGGGCTGGTGGAGACCCAGTACTTC. Protein product: CASSLGLVETQYF.

The chain joins TRBV4-3 to TRBJ2-3, with D possibly matching TRBD2 (7 bases). CDR3 length: 17 amino acids. Germline lookup yields CDR1 LGHNA and CDR2 YSLEER. Trimming left V 2 bases short and J 0 bases short, with 15 bases between. The CDR3 bases are TGCGCCAGCAGCCAATCCTCGAGGGGGGGGAGCACAGATACGCAGTATTTT. As protein: CASSQSSRGGSTDTQYF.